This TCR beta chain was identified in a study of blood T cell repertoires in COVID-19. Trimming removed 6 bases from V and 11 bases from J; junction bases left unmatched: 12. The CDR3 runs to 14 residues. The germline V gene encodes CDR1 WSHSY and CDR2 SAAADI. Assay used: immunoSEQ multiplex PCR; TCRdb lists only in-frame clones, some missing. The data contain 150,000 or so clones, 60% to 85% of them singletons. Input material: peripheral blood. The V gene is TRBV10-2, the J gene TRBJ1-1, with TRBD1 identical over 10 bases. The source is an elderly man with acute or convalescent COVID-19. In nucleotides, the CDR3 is TGCGCCAGCAGCCAAACGGGACAGGGGTTACAGGCTTTCTTT. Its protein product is CASSQTGQGLQAFF.